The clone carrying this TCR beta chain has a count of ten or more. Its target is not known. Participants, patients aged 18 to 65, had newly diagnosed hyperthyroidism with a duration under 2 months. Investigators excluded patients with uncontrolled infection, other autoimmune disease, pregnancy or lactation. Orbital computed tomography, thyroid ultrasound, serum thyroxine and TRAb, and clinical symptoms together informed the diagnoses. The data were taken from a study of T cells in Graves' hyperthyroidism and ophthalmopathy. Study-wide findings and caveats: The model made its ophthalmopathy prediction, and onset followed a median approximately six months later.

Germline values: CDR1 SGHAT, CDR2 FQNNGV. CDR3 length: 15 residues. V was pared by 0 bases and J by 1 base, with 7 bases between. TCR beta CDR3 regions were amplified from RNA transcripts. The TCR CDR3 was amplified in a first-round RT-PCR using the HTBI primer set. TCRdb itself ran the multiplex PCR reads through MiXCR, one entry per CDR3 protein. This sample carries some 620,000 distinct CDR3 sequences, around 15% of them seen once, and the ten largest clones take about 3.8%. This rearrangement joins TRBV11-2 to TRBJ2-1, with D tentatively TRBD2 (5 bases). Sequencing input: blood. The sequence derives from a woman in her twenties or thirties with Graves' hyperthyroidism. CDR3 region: CASSLERGSYNEQFF. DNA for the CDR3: TGTGCCAGCAGCTTAGAACGCGGGTCCTACAATGAGCAGTTCTTC.